Each of the 15 T cell receptor beta chains below was sequenced from the same sample in a study of graft-versus-host responses after intestinal transplantation (dated by TCRdb to 2020 to 2022). For these receptors, no antigen is known. What the time point label conveys for this sample: cells obtained before transplantation from donor or recipient. Library preparation used the immunoSEQ multiplex PCR assay. In its TCRdb copy, this immuneACCESS table keeps in-frame sequences only and misses some clones. Where compared with another copy, unresolved V genes explain less than half of these, and the others have no known cause. For this sample there are 30,000 to 40,000 clones; 93% appear just once. The top ten clones comprise about a fifth of the sample. The sample was unstimulated CD8+ T cells sorted from spleen or lymph node cells, taken before transplant. The receptors were sampled from a human donor who was the organ donor for an intestinal transplant.

The V gene is TRBV27, the J gene TRBJ2-1; 9 bases match TRBD1. CDR1 MNHEY and CDR2 SMNVEV come from the germline V gene (reference sequence). The ends lost 6 bases at V and 7 bases at J; junction bases unmatched: 13. The CDR3 is 16 residues long. CDR3 nucleotide sequence: TGTGCCAGCAGCCCCGCCGGGACAGGGAGGGGTAATGAGCAGTTCTTC. Protein product: CASSPAGTGRGNEQFF.

The CDR3 region has the DNA TGTGCCAGCAGCCTACTCAGGCAGAAGAACACTGAAGCTTTCTTT. Translated: CASSLLRQKNTEAFF. The chain uses TRBV6-6 and TRBJ1-1, with D uncertain. The length of the CDR3 is 15 residues. CDR1 is MNHNY, CDR2 SVGAGI, per germline (reference sequence). The V end lost 6 bases, the J end lost 1 base, and 15 bases lay between the germline ends.

As DNA, the CDR3 is TGTGCCAGCAACCCCTTTTGGGGGAGGGTCTCAAATGAGCAGTTCTTC. As protein: CASNPFWGRVSNEQFF. The V gene is TRBV28, the J gene TRBJ2-1; 7 positions agree with TRBD2. V lost 7 bases and J lost 7; bases outside the gene matches: 16. The CDR3 is 16 residues long. Germline-derived CDR1 and CDR2 are MDHEN and SYDVKM.

This CDR3 is CASSLVTYEQYF. The CDR3 DNA reads TGTGCCAGCAGCTTGGTAACCTACGAGCAGTACTTC. This chain joins TRBV5-6 and TRBJ2-7; D is ambiguous. This CDR3 is 12 amino acids long. V lost 0 bases and J 2 bases, leaving 3 bases between the germline ends. The germline gives CDR1 SGHDT, CDR2 YYEEEE.

The chain employs TRBV18 and TRBJ2-3, with D uncertain. The germline CDR1 and CDR2 sequences are KGHSH and LQKENI. V was clipped by 6 bases and J by 2 bases, with 12 bases between them. The CDR3 is 14 residues long. The CDR3 region has the DNA TGTGCCAGCTCGCAACGAGAAAACACAGATACGCAGTATTTT. Translation gives CASSQRENTDTQYF. Filled out from reference TRBV18 and TRBJ2-3, the complete variable domain reads NAGVMQNPRHLVRRRGQEARLRCSPMKGHSHVYWYRQLPEEGLKFMVYLQKENIIDESGMPKERFSAEFPKEGPSILRIQQVVRGDSAAYFCASSQRENTDTQYFGPGTRLTVL.

The rearrangement joins TRBV27 to TRBJ1-2; D is perhaps TRBD1 (5 bases). The germline gives CDR1 MNHEY, CDR2 SMNVEV (reference sequence). CDR3 length equals 13 residues. Trimming took off 4 bases at V and 0 bases at J, with 6 bases between the two ends. This chain's CDR3 is CASSSTANYGYTF. The CDR3 coding sequence is TGTGCCAGCAGTTCGACAGCTAACTATGGCTACACCTTC.

The chain carries TRBV15 and TRBJ2-7; 9 bases agree with TRBD2. Germline-derived CDR1 and CDR2 are LNHNV and YYDKDF (reference sequence). Trimming removed 3 bases from V and 2 bases from J; junction bases left unmatched: 8. The CDR3 has 16 amino acids. The CDR3 here is CATSSSIAGAAYEQYF. The CDR3 nucleotides read TGTGCCACCAGCAGTAGTATAGCGGGAGCGGCCTACGAGCAGTACTTC.

Of note for this clone: Since a much larger clone is just one base distant, this may be a read error. The chain is built from TRBV30 and TRBJ1-1, with D maybe TRBD1 (6 bases). The CDR3 loop spans 14 amino acids. Looked up from germline, CDR1 is GTSNPN and CDR2 is SVGIG (reference sequence). In DNA form, the CDR3 reads TGTGCCTGGAGTGAGGTTGAGGGGGACACTGAAGCTTGCTTT. Translated, it gives CAWSEVEGDTEACF.

V gene TRBV5-4 combines with J gene TRBJ2-1; 14 nucleotides match TRBD2. Trimming took 4 bases from V and 8 from J; bases not matched to a gene: 8. From germline, CDR1 is SGHNT and CDR2 YYREEE (reference sequence). The CDR3 extends over 16 amino acids. The CDR3 reads CASSPGTSGSFDEQFF. As DNA, the CDR3 is TGTGCCAGCAGCCCAGGGACTAGCGGGAGTTTTGATGAGCAGTTCTTC.

In the case of this clone: The sample has other DNA sequences that encode this CDR3 too. The chain's CDR3 is CASSRGRVDQPQHF. The CDR3, as DNA: TGTGCCAGCAGTAGGGGCCGGGTCGATCAGCCCCAGCATTTT. V and J are TRBV28 and TRBJ1-5, with a possible D match to TRBD1 (5 bases). V gave up 5 bases and J gave up 5 bases, with 13 bases separating them. The CDR3 length is 14 residues. Germline loops: CDR1 MDHEN, CDR2 SYDVKM.

The gene calls are TRBV4-2 and TRBJ2-1; TRBD2 matches at 8 bases. Looked up from germline, CDR1 is LGHNA and CDR2 is YNFKEQ. The trim removed 2 bases at V and 4 bases at J, leaving 7 bases unmatched. The CDR3 is 16 residues long. The DNA of the CDR3 is TGTGCCAGCAGCCAACTTTGGGTAGCGGGATACAATGAGCAGTTCTTC. As protein: CASSQLWVAGYNEQFF.

The genes are TRBV30 and TRBJ2-1; a weak D match, TRBD2 (5 bases). Trimming cost V 0 bases and J 7 bases, with 13 bases left between them. In germline, CDR1 is GTSNPN, CDR2 SVGIG (reference sequence). This CDR3 comprises 14 residues. CDR3 DNA: TGTGCCTGGAGTGTACTGGCTAGCAGAAATGAGCAGTTCTTC. This encodes CAWSVLASRNEQFF. Variable domain in full (rest from reference TRBV30 and TRBJ2-1): SQTIHQWPATLVQPVGSPLSLECTVEGTSNPNLYWYRQAAGRGLQLLFYSVGIGQISSEVPQNLSASRPQDRQFILSSKKLLLSDSGFYLCAWSVLASRNEQFFGPGTRLTVL.

V usage is TRBV6-5 and J usage is TRBJ2-7, with D possibly being TRBD2 (6 bases). The CDR3 sequence is 13 residues long. V was cut by 6 bases and J by 5 bases, with 14 bases left in between. Germline CDR1 and CDR2: MNHEY and SVGAGI. The CDR3 sequence is CASRAPGLNEQYF. The DNA of the CDR3 is TGTGCCAGCAGAGCCCCGGGACTTAACGAGCAGTACTTC.

About this clone: Other DNA sequences in the same sample also yield this CDR3. The rearrangement links TRBV27 to TRBJ2-3, with D uncertain. V lost 3 bases and J 2 bases, leaving 6 bases between the germline ends. From germline, CDR1 is MNHEY and CDR2 SMNVEV (reference sequence). The CDR3 extends over 13 amino acids. The CDR3 sequence: CASSFGDTDTQYF. CDR3 bases: TGTGCCAGCAGTTTTGGGGACACAGATACGCAGTATTTT.

This clone was picked up a small number of times. This chain connects TRBV14 to TRBJ1-4; 9 nucleotides line up with TRBD1. V gave up 5 bases and J gave up 7 bases; unmatched junction bases: 8. Germline loops: CDR1 SGHDN, CDR2 FVKESK. The CDR3 contains 15 residues. The CDR3 here is CASSATGTGTEKLFF. The CDR3 nucleotides read TGTGCCAGCAGCGCCACCGGGACAGGGACTGAAAAACTGTTTTTT.